The clone carrying this T cell receptor beta chain was picked up a small number of times. Its antigen remains unknown. Making the TCR beta libraries involved quantitative 5'-RACE with molecular barcodes. Via MiXCR, TCRdb re-called the 5' RACE reads, giving one row per CDR3 protein. This table has hundreds of thousands of distinct CDR3 sequences, 10% to 15% appearing once. This sample was included in a study of CD8 T cells in ankylosing spondylitis. Whole-study findings and limits: A CD8+ phenotype characterized the disease-linked clones, which were relatively rare in peripheral blood. The study identified a TCR beta motif of under 10 highly homologous variants that appeared characteristic of ankylosing spondylitis blood.

V was shortened by 0 bases and J by 7 bases, with 16 bases between the two germline ends. The germline CDR1 and CDR2 sequences are LGHNA and YNFKEQ. The CDR3 sequence is 15 residues long. This receptor was obtained from a male donor with ankylosing spondylitis. J is TRBJ2-7 and V is TRBV4-2; no definite D call. Sequencing was performed on blood, either unsorted or a sorted T cell fraction (not recorded which). The CDR3 DNA reads as TGTGCCAGCAGCCAAGACGCCACTGGCCCACTTGAGCAGTACTTC. Amino acid sequence: CASSQDATGPLEQYF.